These 25 T cell receptor beta chains were all obtained from the same sample, sequenced in a study of read filtering for tumor transcriptome and immune sequencing. From about 400 ng of RNA, a library with molecular barcoded alpha/delta and beta/gamma adaptors was made. TCRdb ran MiXCR on the reads and lists one entry per CDR3 protein. The sample holds approximately 65,000 distinct CDR3 sequences, about 14% seen once. The specimen was a population of CD138-negative cells sorted from bone marrow. These receptors all stem from a donor at least 40 years old with multiple myeloma.

In its sample, this clonotype was seen many times. This chain joins TRBV20-1 and TRBJ2-7; a possible D gene is TRBD2 (6 bases). Germline V lookup: CDR1 DFQATT, CDR2 SNEGSKA (reference sequence). The CDR3 length is 13 residues. Between the trimmed V and J ends, which lost 7 bases and 7 bases, there was a span of 20 bases. The CDR3 is CSGRESSLREQYF. The DNA of the CDR3 is TGCAGTGGACGGGAGAGCTCCTTAAGGGAGCAGTACTTC.

This clonotype was recorded many times. The chain couples TRBV7-9 to TRBJ2-2, with TRBD1 identical over 8 bases. The CDR3 sequence is 17 residues long. In germline, CDR1 is SEHNR, CDR2 FQNEAQ (reference sequence). Unmatched junction bases numbered 14, after V lost 5 bases and J lost 6 bases. Written as DNA, the CDR3 is TGTGCCAGCAGCCTACCCGCAGGGGGCAGGTATGCCGGGGAGCTGTTTTTT. Its translation: CASSLPAGGRYAGELFF.

Concerning this clonotype itself: At one end the junction does not follow the germline gene, possibly because of a read error. The chain has TRBV18 and TRBJ2-1; D gene uncertain. This CDR3 region has 13 residues. The V gene's germline CDR1 is KGHSH and CDR2 LQKENI. The CDR3 reads CASSLGSYNEQIF. The CDR3 DNA follows: TGTGCCAGCTCACTCGGTTCCTACAATGAGCAGATCTTC.

The sample holds a few counts of this clonotype. The genes are TRBV7-2 and TRBJ2-3; a possible D gene is TRBD2 (7 bases). Germline CDR1 SGHTA, CDR2 FQGNSA. V lost 5 bases, J lost 4 bases, and 13 bases lay in between. This CDR3 is built from 14 residues. CDR3 region: CASSLGAGADTQYF. DNA for the CDR3: TGTGCCAGCAGCCTGGGGGCGGGAGCAGATACGCAGTATTTT.

This clonotype has ten or more counts. This chain uses TRBV29-1 with TRBJ2-1; weak D call: TRBD1 (7 bases). Per germline, CDR1 SQVTM and CDR2 ANQGSEA. There are 15 residues in the CDR3. V lost 6 bases and J lost 0, with 15 bases in between. Here the CDR3 DNA reads TGCAGCGTCCGAGGGGGGACAGCCTCCTACAATGAGCAGTTCTTC. This encodes CSVRGGTASYNEQFF.

This clonotype occurred once. The gene calls are TRBV7-2 and TRBJ2-1; D call uncertain. The CDR3 totals 13 residues. CDR1 is SGHTA, CDR2 FQGNSA, per germline. V lost 5 bases and J 9 bases, leaving 14 bases between the germline ends. In DNA form, the CDR3 reads TGTGCCAGCAGCCCCTTCCCGGGCCCTGAGCAGTTCTTC. It specifies CASSPFPGPEQFF.

This clonotype was seen at least ten times. This rearrangement joins TRBV7-2 to TRBJ2-5; D is perhaps TRBD2 (5 bases). Germline CDR1 is SGHTA and CDR2 is FQGNSA. This CDR3 region has 12 residues. V gave up 3 bases and J gave up 13 bases, with 15 bases separating them. The CDR3 DNA sequence: TGTGCCAGCAGCTTGGGGAGCACTGGTCCGTACTTC. Translation: CASSLGSTGPYF.

This clonotype was counted ten times or more. The rearrangement uses TRBV12-3 or TRBV12-4 and TRBJ2-5; maybe TRBD2 (6 bases). This CDR3 region has 13 residues. Deletions cut 3 bases from V and 1 base from J, with 6 bases between. The CDR3, as DNA: TGTGCCAGCAGTTTGGGAGGCCAAGAGACCCAGTACTTC. Its protein is CASSLGGQETQYF.

The chain joins TRBV29-1 to TRBJ1-1; maybe TRBD1 (6 bases). The V gene lost 8 bases and the J gene lost 5 bases, with 15 bases spanning the gap. CDR3 length equals 12 residues. Germline loops: CDR1 SQVTM, CDR2 ANQGSEA. The CDR3 DNA reads as TGCAGCCTACGGCAGGGGAGGACTGAAGCTTTCTTT. As protein: CSLRQGRTEAFF.

The rearrangement joins TRBV18 to TRBJ1-1; 8 bases fit TRBD1. Per the germline V gene, CDR1 is KGHSH and CDR2 is LQKENI. The trim removed 3 bases at V and 2 bases at J, leaving 5 bases unmatched. CDR3 size: 15 residues. The CDR3 DNA is TGTGCCAGCTCACCGGTCGGACAGGGTAACACTGAAGCTTTCTTT. Translating it yields CASSPVGQGNTEAFF.

This chain uses TRBV12-3 or TRBV12-4 with TRBJ1-4; the D gene is possibly TRBD1 (5 bases). Trimming took 5 bases from V and 13 from J, leaving 11 bases between them. The CDR3 covers 11 residues. CDR3 bases: TGTGCCAGCAGTCAGGGTGTTAGACTGTTTTTT. Translation gives CASSQGVRLFF.

This clonotype was detected ten times or more. This chain joins TRBV28 and TRBJ1-1; D remains ambiguous. The CDR3 totals 13 residues. Trimming pared 2 bases from V and 6 bases from J, leaving 10 bases between. CDR1 is MDHEN and CDR2 is SYDVKM in the germline V gene. The CDR3 DNA follows: TGTGCCAGCAGTTTAGGGCCAGGCCCTGAAGCTTTCTTT. Translating gives CASSLGPGPEAFF.

For this clonotype: This clone may be a read error of a much larger clone one base away. Because the CDR3 is missing its conserved closing phenylalanine or tryptophan, this is likely a read error. The CDR3 DNA reads as TGTGCCAGCAGCGAGGGACAGGGGAGCACAGATACGCAGTATATT. This codes for CASSEGQGSTDTQYI. The chain has TRBV7-3 and TRBJ2-3; 10 nucleotides line up with TRBD1. The CDR3 loop spans 15 amino acids. Germline V gene lookup returns CDR1 SGHTA and CDR2 FQGTGA. V trimming: 5 bases; J trimming: 0 bases; junction bases outside the gene matches: 2.

This clonotype has at least ten counts. V usage is TRBV20-1 and J usage is TRBJ2-1, with D perhaps matching TRBD1 (5 bases). In germline, CDR1 is DFQATT, CDR2 SNEGSKA (reference sequence). CDR3 length: 15 residues. V dropped 6 bases and J dropped 3 bases, with 18 bases sitting between them. The CDR3 DNA sequence: TGCAGTGCGCCATCGCCCCAGGGCCTCTACAATGAGCAGTTCTTC. It translates to CSAPSPQGLYNEQFF.

This clonotype was seen at least ten times. V and J are TRBV5-1 and TRBJ2-3; D unresolved. Trimming took 5 bases from V and 1 from J, leaving 11 bases between them. CDR3 length: 14 residues. Germline CDR1 reads SGHRS; CDR2 reads YFSETQ. CDR3 nucleotide sequence: TGCGCCAGCAGGTTAGGCCCCGGCACAGATACGCAGTATTTT. It yields the protein CASRLGPGTDTQYF.

The table lists this clonotype with many counts. The CDR3 DNA is TGTGCCAGCAGCCCCTTTTTAGCGGTCGGCCCCTACAATGAGCAGTTCTTC. Its translation: CASSPFLAVGPYNEQFF. The chain uses TRBV7-3 and TRBJ2-1; D possibly corresponds to TRBD2 (6 bases). The V end lost 5 bases, the J end lost 2 bases, and 19 bases lay between the germline ends. This CDR3 has 17 amino acids. Looked up from germline, CDR1 is SGHTA and CDR2 is FQGTGA. The full variable domain, in which reference TRBV7-3 and TRBJ2-1 provide the parts outside the CDR3, is GAGVSQTPSNKVTEKGKYVELRCDPISGHTALYWYRQSLGQGPEFLIYFQGTGAADDSGLPNDRFFAVRPEGSVSTLKIQRTERGDSAVYLCASSPFLAVGPYNEQFFGPGTRLTVL.

This clonotype occurred many times. The CDR3 DNA is TGTGCCAGCAGTTACCCGAGACCAGGACTGAACACTGAAGCTTTCTTT. It codes for CASSYPRPGLNTEAFF. V and J are TRBV6-2 or TRBV6-3 and TRBJ1-1; D unresolved. V lost 2 bases and J lost 0, with 13 bases in between. Germline V CDR1 and CDR2: MNHEY, SVGEGT. This CDR3 has 16 residues.

Many counts were recorded for this clonotype. The V and J genes are TRBV5-1 and TRBJ2-7; 7 bases map to TRBD2. CDR3 length: 15 amino acids. After removal of 0 bases from V and 0 bases from J, the junction contained 3 bases not matched to a gene. Per the germline V gene, CDR1 is SGHRS and CDR2 is YFSETQ. The CDR3 bases are TGCGCCAGCAGCTTGGGGGGCGGGAGCTCCTACGAGCAGTACTTC. Protein sequence: CASSLGGGSSYEQYF.

This clonotype was observed a few times. CDR3 residues: CASRELAGAGGELFF. In nucleotides, the CDR3 is TGTGCCAGCAGAGAACTAGCGGGAGCTGGCGGGGAGCTGTTTTTT. This sequence joins TRBV2 and TRBJ2-2; 11 bases agree with TRBD2. The CDR3 is 15 residues long. The V gene end was trimmed by 6 bases and the J gene end by 7 bases; junction bases not matched to a gene: 7. CDR1 SNHLY and CDR2 FYNNEI come from the germline V gene.

This clonotype was counted ten times or more. The chain has TRBV20-1 and TRBJ2-7; the match to TRBD1 covers 10 bases. V gave up 0 bases and J gave up 5 bases; unmatched junction bases: 4. Germline assignment: CDR1 DFQATT and CDR2 SNEGSKA (reference sequence). The CDR3 has 14 residues. This CDR3 reads CSARDLGTGDEQYF. In DNA, the CDR3 is TGCAGTGCTAGAGATCTCGGGACAGGGGACGAGCAGTACTTC.

The sample holds many counts of this clonotype. CDR3 residues: CASSTLGTGYEQYF. CDR3 DNA sequence: TGCGCCAGCAGCACCCTCGGGACTGGCTACGAGCAGTACTTC. J is TRBJ2-7 and V is TRBV5-1, with TRBD2 as a possible D gene (6 bases). CDR1 is SGHRS, CDR2 YFSETQ, per germline. Trimming pared 4 bases from V and 3 bases from J, leaving 14 bases between. The CDR3 spans 14 residues. The full variable domain, completed using reference TRBV5-1 and TRBJ2-7, is KAGVTQTPRYLIKTRGQQVTLSCSPISGHRSVSWYQQTPGQGLQFLFEYFSETQRNKGNFPGRFSGRQFSNSRSEMNVSTLELGDSALYLCASSTLGTGYEQYFGPGTRLTVT.

In this sample, this clonotype turned up many times. The J gene is TRBJ2-7, the V gene TRBV29-1; 8 bases are shared with TRBD1. This CDR3 comprises 16 residues. After removal of 5 bases from V and 1 base from J, the junction contained 13 bases not matched to a gene. Germline CDR1 reads SQVTM; CDR2 reads ANQGSEA. CDR3 loop: CSVKGGRTGRSYEQYF. The CDR3 bases are TGCAGCGTTAAGGGGGGAAGGACAGGGAGGTCCTACGAGCAGTACTTC.

This clonotype was seen at least ten times. The chain is built from TRBV12-3 or TRBV12-4 and TRBJ2-1; 11 positions match TRBD1. With V trimmed by 1 base and J by 5 bases, 4 bases remained unmatched. This CDR3 is built from 16 residues. The CDR3 sequence: CASSLGTGGANNEQFF. The DNA of the CDR3 is TGTGCCAGCAGTTTAGGGACAGGGGGCGCCAACAATGAGCAGTTCTTC.

This clonotype has at least ten counts. The V gene is TRBV7-2, the J gene TRBJ1-1; perhaps TRBD1 as D (5 bases). Between the trimmed V and J ends, which lost 4 bases and 6 bases, there was a span of 15 bases. Germline values: CDR1 SGHTA, CDR2 FQGNSA. The CDR3 runs 14 residues. As DNA, the CDR3 is TGTGCCAGCAGCTCGCCCAGGCTGGGGGCTGAAGCTTTCTTT. It is translated as CASSSPRLGAEAFF.

This clonotype was counted at least ten times. The V gene is TRBV6-5, the J gene TRBJ2-7; the match to TRBD1 covers 11 bases. CDR1 and CDR2 (germline): MNHEY, SVGAGI. V gave up 5 bases and J gave up 3 bases; unmatched junction bases: 6. The CDR3 covers 15 residues. The chain's CDR3 is CASSGLGTGGYEQYF. CDR3 DNA: TGTGCCAGCAGTGGGCTCGGGACAGGGGGCTACGAGCAGTACTTC.